This T cell receptor beta chain comes out of a study of cytomegalovirus exposure and HLA in healthy donors. A multiplex PCR was run with 60 Vbeta primers and 13 Jbeta primers. Method: immunoSEQ multiplex PCR; TCRdb's copy keeps in-frame clones and lacks some. The sample has about 180,000 clones; about four fifths are singletons. Germline assignment: CDR1 SGHTS and CDR2 YDEGEE. The CDR3 contains 15 residues. Trimming cost V 2 bases and J 7 bases, with 16 bases left between them. This clone was seen only a few times. This sequence joins TRBV5-8 and TRBJ1-5; tentative D call: TRBD1 (5 bases). Source material: PBMCs. The sequence came from a man aged 40-49 years in good health and CMV-seronegative. In DNA form, the CDR3 reads TGTGCCAGCAGCTTAGGCAGGGTTGCGAGGCAGCCCCAGCATTTT. It is translated as CASSLGRVARQPQHF. Full variable domain (rest looked up from reference TRBV5-8 and TRBJ1-5): EAGVTQSPTHLIKTRGQQATLRCSPISGHTSVYWYQQALGLGLQFLLWYDEGEERNRGNFPPRFSGRQFPNYSSELNVNALELEDSALYLCASSLGRVARQPQHFGDGTRLSIL.